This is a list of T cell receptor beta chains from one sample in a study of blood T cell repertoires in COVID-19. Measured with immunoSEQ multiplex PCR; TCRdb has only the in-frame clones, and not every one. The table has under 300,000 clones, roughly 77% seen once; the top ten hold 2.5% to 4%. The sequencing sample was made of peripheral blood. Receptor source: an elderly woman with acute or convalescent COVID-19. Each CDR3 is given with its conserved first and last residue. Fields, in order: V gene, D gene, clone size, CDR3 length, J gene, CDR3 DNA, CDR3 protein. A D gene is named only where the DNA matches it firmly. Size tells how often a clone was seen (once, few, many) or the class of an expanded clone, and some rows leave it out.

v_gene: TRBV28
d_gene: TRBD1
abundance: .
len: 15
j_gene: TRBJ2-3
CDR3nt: TGTGCCAGCACCAGGGGGGACAGGGGGCTAGATACGCAGTATTTT
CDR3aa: CASTRGDRGLDTQYF

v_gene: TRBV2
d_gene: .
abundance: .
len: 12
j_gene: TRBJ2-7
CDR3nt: TGTGCCAGCGGTCTGAGAGCCTACGAGCAGTACTTC
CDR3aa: CASGLRAYEQYF

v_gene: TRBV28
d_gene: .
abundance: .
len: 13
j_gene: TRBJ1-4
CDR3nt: TGTGCCAGCAACGTCGGGGGGCGTGAAAAACTGTTTTTT
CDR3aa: CASNVGGREKLFF

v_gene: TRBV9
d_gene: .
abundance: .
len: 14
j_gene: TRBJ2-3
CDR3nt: TGTGCCAGCAGCGTAGGGCTTAGCACAGATACGCAGTATTTT
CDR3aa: CASSVGLSTDTQYF

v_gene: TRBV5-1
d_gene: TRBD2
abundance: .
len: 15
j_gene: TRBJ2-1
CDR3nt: TGCGCCACCCAATCGGGGAGTAGCGGGGCCAATGAGCAGTTCTTC
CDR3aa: CATQSGSSGANEQFF

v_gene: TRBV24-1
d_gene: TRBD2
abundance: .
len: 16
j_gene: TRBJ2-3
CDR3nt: TGTGCCACCAGTGACTCACTAGCGGGGGCTGGAGATACGCAGTATTTT
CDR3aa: CATSDSLAGAGDTQYF

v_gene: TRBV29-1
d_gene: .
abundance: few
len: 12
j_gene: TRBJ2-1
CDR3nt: TGCAGCGCCCGACTAGTTGCCAATGAGCAGTTCTTC
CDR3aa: CSARLVANEQFF

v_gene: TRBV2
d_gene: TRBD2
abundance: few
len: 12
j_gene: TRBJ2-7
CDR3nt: TGTGCCAGCAGCCGGGAGGGATACGAGCAGTACTTC
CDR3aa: CASSREGYEQYF

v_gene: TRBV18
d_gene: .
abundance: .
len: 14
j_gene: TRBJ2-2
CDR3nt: TGTGCCAGCTCACCACAGGGAGGCACCGGGGAGCTGTTTTTT
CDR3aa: CASSPQGGTGELFF

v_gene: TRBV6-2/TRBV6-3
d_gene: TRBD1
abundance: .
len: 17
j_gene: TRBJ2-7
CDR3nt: TGTGCCAGCAGTTACGGGTGGACAGGGGGCGACGCGGGCGAGCAGTACTTC
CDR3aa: CASSYGWTGGDAGEQYF

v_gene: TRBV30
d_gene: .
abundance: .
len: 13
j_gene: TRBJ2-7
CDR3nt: TGTGCCTGGAGTGGAGGTACCTTCTACGAGCAGTACTTC
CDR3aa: CAWSGGTFYEQYF

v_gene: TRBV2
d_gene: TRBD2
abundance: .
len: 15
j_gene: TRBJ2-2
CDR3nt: TGTGCCAGCAGTGATACTAGCGGTAACACCGGGGAGCTGTTTTTT
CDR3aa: CASSDTSGNTGELFF

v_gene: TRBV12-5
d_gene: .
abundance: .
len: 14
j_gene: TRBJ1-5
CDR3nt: TGTGCTAGTGGTCCTGAGATGGGCAATCAGCCCCAGCATTTT
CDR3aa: CASGPEMGNQPQHF

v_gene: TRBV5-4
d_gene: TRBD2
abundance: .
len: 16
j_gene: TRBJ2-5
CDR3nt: TGTGCCAGCAGCCCCCCGGGACTAGCGACTCAAGAGACCCAGTACTTC
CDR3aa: CASSPPGLATQETQYF

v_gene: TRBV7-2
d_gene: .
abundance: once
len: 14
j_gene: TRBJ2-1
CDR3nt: TGTGCCAGCAGCTTAGCGTCTAGCCGTCCTGAGCAGTTCTTC
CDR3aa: CASSLASSRPEQFF

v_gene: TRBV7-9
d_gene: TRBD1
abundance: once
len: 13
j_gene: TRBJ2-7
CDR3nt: TGTGCCAGCAGTCGGGACAGCTCCTACGAGCAGTACTTC
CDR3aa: CASSRDSSYEQYF

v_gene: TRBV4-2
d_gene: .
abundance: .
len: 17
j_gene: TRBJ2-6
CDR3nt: TGTGCCAGCAGCCAAGCGCAGGTTCGTCCTGGGGCCAACGTCCTGACTTTC
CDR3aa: CASSQAQVRPGANVLTF

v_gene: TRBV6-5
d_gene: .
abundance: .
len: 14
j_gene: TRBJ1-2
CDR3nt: TGTGCCAGCAGTTTAAGAGGGCCTTCCTATGGCTACACCTTC
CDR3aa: CASSLRGPSYGYTF

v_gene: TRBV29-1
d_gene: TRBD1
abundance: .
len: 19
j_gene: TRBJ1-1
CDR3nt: TGCAGCGTTGGAGCGGGTGTGGGTAGGACAGGGGGCGGGTACACTGAAGCTTTCTTT
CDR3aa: CSVGAGVGRTGGGYTEAFF

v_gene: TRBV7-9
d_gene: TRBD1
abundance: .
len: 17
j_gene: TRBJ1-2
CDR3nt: TGTGCCAGCAGCTTGAGACAGGGAGATGTGGTTTTGTATGGCTACACCTTC
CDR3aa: CASSLRQGDVVLYGYTF

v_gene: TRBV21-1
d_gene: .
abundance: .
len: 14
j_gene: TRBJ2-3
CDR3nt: TGTGCCACCCTAACTAGCGCCCGCACAGATACGCAGTATTTT
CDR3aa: CATLTSARTDTQYF

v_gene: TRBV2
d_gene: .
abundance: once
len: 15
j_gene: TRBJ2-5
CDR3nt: TGTGCCAGCAGGAAACTAGGACTTGGCGGAGAGACCCAGTACTTC
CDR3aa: CASRKLGLGGETQYF

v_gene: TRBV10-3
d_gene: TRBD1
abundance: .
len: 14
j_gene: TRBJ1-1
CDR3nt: TGTGCCATCAGGATTACAGGGGTTCGGACTGAAGCTTTCTTT
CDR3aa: CAIRITGVRTEAFF

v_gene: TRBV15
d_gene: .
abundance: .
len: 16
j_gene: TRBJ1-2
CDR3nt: TGTGCCACCAGCAGGGATCGGGGGGCAGCTAACTATGGCTACACCTTC
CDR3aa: CATSRDRGAANYGYTF

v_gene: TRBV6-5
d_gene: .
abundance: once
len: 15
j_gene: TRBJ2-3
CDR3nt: TGTGCCAGCAGACAGGGACGGGGAGCCACAGATACGCAGTATTTT
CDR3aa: CASRQGRGATDTQYF

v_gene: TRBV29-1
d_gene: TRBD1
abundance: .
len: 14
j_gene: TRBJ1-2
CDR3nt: TGCAGCGTTGAAGCGACAGGGTGGGCGTATGGCTACACCTTC
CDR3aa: CSVEATGWAYGYTF

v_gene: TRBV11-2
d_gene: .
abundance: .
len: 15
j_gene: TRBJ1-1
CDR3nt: TGTGCCAGCAGCTCCGGGGGGGGGCCTAACACTGAAGCTTTCTTT
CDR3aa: CASSSGGGPNTEAFF

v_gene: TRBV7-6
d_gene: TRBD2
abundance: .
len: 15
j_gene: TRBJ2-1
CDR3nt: TGTGCCAGCAGCTCCCATATGTGGGGGGGGAATGAGCAGTTCTTC
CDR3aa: CASSSHMWGGNEQFF

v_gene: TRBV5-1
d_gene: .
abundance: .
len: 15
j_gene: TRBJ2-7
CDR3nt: TGCGCCAGCAGCTTGGCCCCCGGGAGTGCCTACGAGCAGTACTTC
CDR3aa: CASSLAPGSAYEQYF

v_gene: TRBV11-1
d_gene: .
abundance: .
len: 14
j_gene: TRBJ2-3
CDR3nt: TGTGCCAGCAGCTCTAGCGTGAGGTCAGATACGCAGTATTTT
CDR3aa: CASSSSVRSDTQYF

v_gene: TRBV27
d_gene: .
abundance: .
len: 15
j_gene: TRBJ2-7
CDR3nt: TGTGCCAGCAGTCCCCTGGGCTTAATCGGCTACGAGCAGTACTTC
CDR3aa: CASSPLGLIGYEQYF

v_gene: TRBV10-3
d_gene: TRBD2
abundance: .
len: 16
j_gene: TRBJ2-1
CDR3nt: TGTGCCATCAGTGACCCTAGAGCGGGGACGAACAATGAGCAGTTCTTC
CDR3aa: CAISDPRAGTNNEQFF

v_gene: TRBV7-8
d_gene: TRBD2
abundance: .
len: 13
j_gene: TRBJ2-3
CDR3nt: TGTGCCAGCAGCTTGCGGGGGATAGATACGCAGTATTTT
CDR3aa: CASSLRGIDTQYF

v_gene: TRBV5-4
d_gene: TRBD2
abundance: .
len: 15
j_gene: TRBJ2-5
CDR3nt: TGTGCCAGCAGCTCCATAGCGGGAACTCAAGAGACCCAGTACTTC
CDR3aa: CASSSIAGTQETQYF

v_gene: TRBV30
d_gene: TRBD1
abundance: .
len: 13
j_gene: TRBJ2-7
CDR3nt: TGTGCCTGGAAGGACAGGGGTATCCACGAGCAGTACTTC
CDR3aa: CAWKDRGIHEQYF

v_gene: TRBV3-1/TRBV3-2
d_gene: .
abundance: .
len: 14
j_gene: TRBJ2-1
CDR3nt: TGTGCCAGCAGCCAAGGAGGAGGGGTGGGTGAGCAGTTCTTC
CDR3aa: CASSQGGGVGEQFF

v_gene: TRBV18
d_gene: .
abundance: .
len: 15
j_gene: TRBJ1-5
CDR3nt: TGTGCCAGCTCACCAGCGGGGAACAGCAATCAGCCCCAGCATTTT
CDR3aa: CASSPAGNSNQPQHF

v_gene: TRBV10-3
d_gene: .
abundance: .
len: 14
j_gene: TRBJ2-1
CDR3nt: TGTGCCATCGGGGAGGGGGATAGGGGCAATGAGCAGTTCTTC
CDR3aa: CAIGEGDRGNEQFF

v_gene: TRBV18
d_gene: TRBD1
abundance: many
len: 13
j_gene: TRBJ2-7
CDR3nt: TGTGCCAGCTCATGGGGCAGGGGGCAAGAGCAGTACTTC
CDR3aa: CASSWGRGQEQYF

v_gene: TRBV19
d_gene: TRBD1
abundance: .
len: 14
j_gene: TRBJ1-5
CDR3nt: TGTGCCAGTAACATACAGGGGGGGAATCAGCCCCAGCATTTT
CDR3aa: CASNIQGGNQPQHF

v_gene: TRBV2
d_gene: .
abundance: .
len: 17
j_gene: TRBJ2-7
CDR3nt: TGTGCCAGCAGCCCTAGCTTAGGGGGCGGGAGGTCGTACGAGCAGTACTTC
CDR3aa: CASSPSLGGGRSYEQYF

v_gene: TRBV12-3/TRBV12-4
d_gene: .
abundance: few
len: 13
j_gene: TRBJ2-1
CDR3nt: TGTGCCAGCAGTCCATCACCTAGAGGTGAGCAGTTCTTC
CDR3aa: CASSPSPRGEQFF